This T cell receptor (beta chain) was sequenced during a study of blood T cell repertoires in COVID-19 (dated by TCRdb to the early 2020s). In the study overall: Samples from collaborators originated in the United States, Italy and Spain and spanned both the acute and convalescent phases of COVID-19. The prospective study material was composed of cDNA or gDNA derived from T cells, B-cell-depleted T cells, or PBMCs. Deeply sampled blood TCRbeta repertoires from subjects exposed to, actively infected with, or recovered from COVID-19 were included in the dataset. The repertoires were released in a freely available public database intended as a resource for research on the immune response to SARS-CoV-2. Samples were obtained from the ongoing ImmuneRACE study (first 160 participants) and from some 1,300 subjects provided by 6 global collaborators. Sample metadata almost always included a de-identified subject ID, COVID-19 status, age in years and sex. HLA class I and class II types, where available, came from metadata supplied by the sample provider rather than from assay-based typing.

CDR1 LNHDA and CDR2 SQIVND are derived from the germline V gene (reference sequence). V is cut by 4 bases and J by 7 bases, and the space between the germline ends is 16 bases. The CDR3 runs 15 amino acids, cysteine and phenylalanine included. The entry retains the CDR3 DNA only, 45 bases that are in frame from base 1. The collaborating institutions used their own protocols to collect whole blood in K2EDTA tubes. For TCRbeta analysis, collaborator samples were shipped as frozen whole blood, as isolated PBMCs, or as DNA extracted from either sample type. TCRbeta CDR3 regions were amplified from genomic DNA by means of the immunoSEQ Assay, a bias-controlled multiplex PCR. The paper's processing steps were these. Nucleated cell counts per sample were estimated from amplification of reference gene primers within the assay. Sequence reads were collapsed and filtered to measure the absolute abundance of every unique TCRbeta CDR3 rearrangement. For each sample, productive Simpson clonality was calculated by taking the square root of Simpson's diversity index across productive rearrangements. Drawn from immuneACCESS, this table holds only the in-frame rearrangements with V and J called that TCRdb kept. Clones are partly lost; checked studies trace under half to an unresolved V gene and leave the rest unexplained. V, J and clone size are taken as reported in that table, and D and trimming were inferred from the DNA itself. For this sample the table gives 150,000 to 200,000 clones, of which around 89% were detected only once. The top ten clones comprise approximately 3% of the sample.

As concerns this clone: Its antigen remains undetermined. No base quality information exists; no much larger clone differs at one position.

Study-wide findings and limitations: The quantity of clinical and demographic metadata differed by source and by participant and was supplied without curation.

The TCR was taken from a man in his sixties with acute or convalescent COVID-19. The chain is assembled from TRBV19 and TRBJ1-4; the D gene identity is not certain. Sequences were obtained from peripheral blood. The CDR3 reads CASSSVEGPLEKLFF. The DNA sequence is given as TGTGCCAGTAGTAGTGTGGAGGGCCCACTTGAAAAACTGTTTTTT.